The 26 T cell receptor beta chains given below trace back to one sample, sequenced in a study of blood T cell repertoires in COVID-19 (dated by TCRdb to 2018 to 2021). Libraries came from the immunoSEQ multiplex PCR assay. In its TCRdb copy, this immuneACCESS table keeps in-frame sequences only and misses some clones. Where compared with another copy, unresolved V genes explain less than half of these, and the others have no known cause. Across this sample there are approximately 250,000 clones, with around nine tenths seen only once. The ten largest clones take up roughly 8.5% of the sample. Sequencing was performed on peripheral blood. The receptors here all came from a man in his forties with active or convalescent COVID-19.

The chain uses TRBV4-1 and TRBJ1-1, with 7 bases fitting TRBD1. CDR1 is MGHRA and CDR2 is YSYEKL in the germline V gene. CDR3 length: 15 residues. J lost 1 base, V lost 3 bases, and 5 bases had no gene match. CDR3 nucleotides: TGCGCCAGCAGCCACACGGGACAGTCGAACACTGAAGCTTTCTTT. Translated, it gives CASSHTGQSNTEAFF.

This chain links TRBV2 with TRBJ2-7; 8 bases map to TRBD1. The CDR3 extends over 15 amino acids. CDR1 and CDR2 (germline): SNHLY, FYNNEI. Unmatched junction bases numbered 8, after V lost 1 base and J lost 6 bases. This CDR3 is CASSEVRGRGGEQYF. DNA of the CDR3: TGTGCCAGCAGTGAAGTCAGGGGGCGAGGTGGCGAGCAGTACTTC. The variable domain in full, with the rest retrieved from reference TRBV2 and TRBJ2-7, is EPEVTQTPSHQVTQMGQEVILRCVPISNHLYFYWYRQILGQKVEFLVSFYNNEISEKSEIFDDQFSVERPDGSNFTLKIRSTKLEDSAMYFCASSEVRGRGGEQYFGPGTRLTVT.

This chain connects TRBV6-2 or TRBV6-3 to TRBJ2-1; no clear D gene. Germline V gives CDR1 MNHEY, CDR2 SVGEGT. The CDR3 consists of 13 residues. V lost 5 bases and J lost 4, with 9 bases in between. CDR3 bases: TGTGCCAGCAGTCCCTATGAGTACAATGAGCAGTTCTTC. The encoded protein is CASSPYEYNEQFF.

The J gene is TRBJ2-7, the V gene TRBV4-2; a possible D gene is TRBD1 (6 bases). V was cut by 4 bases and J by 3 bases, with 7 bases left in between. The germline V gene encodes CDR1 LGHNA and CDR2 YNFKEQ. The CDR3 consists of 12 residues. CDR3 bases: TGTGCCAGCAGCCTACAGGGCTACGAGCAGTACTTC. This translates into CASSLQGYEQYF.

This chain connects TRBV19 to TRBJ1-1; a possible D gene is TRBD1 (6 bases). V was trimmed by 3 bases and J by 1 base, leaving 18 bases between them. This CDR3 is built from 17 residues. Germline V gene lookup returns CDR1 LNHDA and CDR2 SQIVND (reference sequence). CDR3 bases: TGTGCCAGTAGTATTAGTCGTTCGGACAGACCGAACACTGAAGCTTTCTTT. Encoded protein: CASSISRSDRPNTEAFF.

The V and J genes are TRBV9 and TRBJ1-6; TRBD1 agrees at 11 bases. Germline CDR1 is SGDLS and CDR2 is YYNGEE. The junction had 4 bases not matched to a gene; V was cut back by 4 bases and J by 10 bases. This CDR3 has 14 amino acids. The CDR3 DNA sequence: TGTGCCAGCAGCCGGGACAGGGGGAAATCACCCCTCCACTTT. The encoded protein is CASSRDRGKSPLHF.

The rearrangement joins TRBV5-1 to TRBJ1-6; 7 bases are a match to TRBD1. Germline trimming cut 4 bases from V and 8 bases from J; bases unmatched to any gene: 6. Germline V gene data show CDR1 as SGHRS and CDR2 as YFSETQ. This CDR3 is 14 amino acids long. This chain's CDR3 is CASSEGAKDSPLHF. CDR3 bases: TGCGCCAGCAGCGAGGGGGCGAAGGATTCACCCCTCCACTTT.

This clone has more than one count but fewer than ten. The rearrangement links TRBV5-1 to TRBJ2-1, with TRBD1 identical over 8 bases. The CDR3 length is 15 residues. Per germline, CDR1 SGHRS and CDR2 YFSETQ. The J segment lost 0 bases and the V segment lost 5 bases, leaving 4 bases of the junction unmatched. CDR3 sequence (DNA): TGCGCCAGCAGAAGGACAGGGAGCTCCTACAATGAGCAGTTCTTC. This encodes CASRRTGSSYNEQFF.

The genes are TRBV15 and TRBJ1-3; 7 bases are shared with TRBD1. Germline CDR1 is LNHNV and CDR2 is YYDKDF (reference sequence). With V trimmed by 5 bases and J by 1 base, 2 bases remained unmatched. The CDR3 extends over 14 amino acids. CDR3 amino acids: CATSQTGSGNTIYF. The CDR3 nucleotides are TGTGCCACCAGCCAGACAGGGTCTGGAAACACCATATATTTT. Full variable domain (rest looked up from reference TRBV15 and TRBJ1-3): DAMVIQNPRYQVTQFGKPVTLSCSQTLNHNVMYWYQQKSSQAPKLLFHYYDKDFNNEADTPDNFQSRRPNTSFCFLDIRSPGLGDTAMYLCATSQTGSGNTIYFGEGSWLTVV.

The V gene is TRBV3-1 (or the pseudogene TRBV3-2), the J gene TRBJ2-7; 10 positions agree with TRBD2. The CDR3 has 15 amino acids. Per germline, CDR1 LGHDT and CDR2 YNNKEL (reference sequence). J gave up 3 bases and V 0 bases, and 2 bases lay outside the gene matches. The CDR3 coding sequence is TGTGCCAGCAGCCAAGAATCTAGCGGGGGCTACGAGCAGTACTTC. Translating it yields CASSQESSGGYEQYF.

In regard to this clone: One end of the junction varies from germline; a read error may be responsible. The J gene is TRBJ2-7, the V gene TRBV10-3; 9 positions agree with TRBD1. The CDR3 length is 14 residues. From germline, CDR1 is ENHRY and CDR2 SYGVKD. The CDR3 loop reads CAISESPGQGEGSF. CDR3 DNA: TGTGCCATCAGTGAGTCCCCGGGACAGGGTGAGGGATCCTTC.

V is TRBV19 and J is TRBJ1-3, with D tentatively TRBD1 (6 bases). The germline gives CDR1 LNHDA, CDR2 SQIVND (reference sequence). CDR3 size: 12 residues. Trimming left V 8 bases short and J 2 bases short, with 7 bases between. The CDR3 sequence is CASGQPGNTIYF. DNA of the CDR3: TGTGCCAGTGGACAGCCTGGAAACACCATATATTTT.

The sample holds a few counts of this clone. The V gene is TRBV29-1, the J gene TRBJ2-7; 10 bases are a match to TRBD1. The ends lost 4 bases at V and 5 bases at J; junction bases unmatched: 23. CDR1 and CDR2 from the germline V gene are SQVTM and ANQGSEA. There are 19 residues in the CDR3. The CDR3 coding sequence is TGCAGCGTTGTGGGGGGGACAGGGGTGTACGGGAGTGGAAGAAACGAGCAGTACTTC. Amino acid sequence: CSVVGGTGVYGSGRNEQYF.

The J gene is TRBJ1-1, the V gene TRBV6-6; the match to TRBD1 covers 10 bases. This CDR3 region has 17 residues. Trimming at V came to 5 bases and at J to 3 bases, leaving 12 bases not matched to a gene. Germline V gene data show CDR1 as MNHNY and CDR2 as SVGAGI (reference sequence). In DNA form, the CDR3 reads TGTGCCAGCAGTCCTATAGGACAGGGGGGACAGGACACTGAAGCTTTCTTT. Encoded protein: CASSPIGQGGQDTEAFF.

This chain connects TRBV5-1 to TRBJ1-1; no reliable D call. V was cut by 5 bases and J by 5 bases, with 16 bases left in between. From germline, CDR1 is SGHRS and CDR2 YFSETQ. The CDR3 totals 14 residues. The CDR3 region is CASRPGGRETEAFF. The CDR3 nucleotides are TGCGCCAGCAGGCCGGGAGGGCGGGAGACTGAAGCTTTCTTT. The full variable domain, completed using reference TRBV5-1 and TRBJ1-1, is KAGVTQTPRYLIKTRGQQVTLSCSPISGHRSVSWYQQTPGQGLQFLFEYFSETQRNKGNFPGRFSGRQFSNSRSEMNVSTLELGDSALYLCASRPGGRETEAFFGQGTRLTVV.

This chain connects TRBV13 to TRBJ1-5, with TRBD1 as a possible D gene (5 bases). The CDR3 length is 12 residues. CDR1 PRHDT and CDR2 FYEKMQ come from the germline V gene (reference sequence). Trimming removed 5 bases at V and 4 bases at J, with 6 bases between. The DNA for the CDR3 is TGTGCCAGCAGCCCAGGGAATCAGCCCCAGCATTTT. Amino acids: CASSPGNQPQHF.

The chain employs TRBV7-9 and TRBJ1-6; D unclear. Germline assignment: CDR1 SEHNR and CDR2 FQNEAQ (reference sequence). The CDR3 spans 12 residues. V was pared by 3 bases and J by 8 bases, with 5 bases between. The CDR3 DNA sequence: TGTGCCAGCAGCTTCGGGGATTCACCCCTCCACTTT. It encodes CASSFGDSPLHF.

A remark on this clone: The sample has other DNA sequences that encode this CDR3 too. The gene calls are TRBV19 and TRBJ2-1; perhaps TRBD1 as D (5 bases). The germline V gene encodes CDR1 LNHDA and CDR2 SQIVND (reference sequence). V shed 5 bases and J shed 7 bases, with 9 bases lying between them. The CDR3 runs 12 residues. The CDR3 sequence is CASSLQGNEQFF. In DNA form, the CDR3 reads TGTGCCAGTAGTCTTCAGGGAAATGAGCAGTTCTTC.

The chain employs TRBV21-1 and TRBJ2-2; no DNA check was done on the table's D call, TRBD1. TRBV21-1 counts as a pseudogene. The CDR3 has 18 residues. CDR3 sequence: CASSKITGQGPLTGELFF. The CDR3 nucleotides read TGTGCCAGCAGCAAAATCACTGGACAAGGGCCCCTCACCGGGGAGCTGTTTTTT.

The chain employs TRBV7-3 and TRBJ2-2; D call uncertain. Germline V CDR1 and CDR2: SGHTA, FQGTGA. CDR3 length: 15 residues. The V gene lost 10 bases and the J gene lost 1 base, with 16 bases spanning the gap. The DNA for the CDR3 is TGTGCCACCCGAAAAATCTCAGGGAACACCGGGGAGCTGTTTTTT. Its translation: CATRKISGNTGELFF.

A remark on this clone: The same CDR3 also results from other DNA sequences found in this sample. The chain employs TRBV30 and TRBJ2-1; tentative D call: TRBD1 (6 bases). V was clipped by 1 base and J by 9 bases, with 7 bases between them. The CDR3 runs 11 residues. Germline V gene data show CDR1 as GTSNPN and CDR2 as SVGIG (reference sequence). CDR3 region: CAWSGGGEQFF. CDR3 coding DNA: TGTGCCTGGAGTGGAGGGGGTGAGCAGTTCTTC.

Written as DNA, the CDR3 is TGTGCCAGCAGCTTGAGTCAGTCGTCACCCCTCCACTTT. This gives the protein CASSLSQSSPLHF. This chain links TRBV5-5 with TRBJ1-6; D is uncertain. Trimming left V 1 base short and J 10 bases short, with 9 bases between. Per germline, CDR1 SGHKS and CDR2 YYEKEE (reference sequence). The length of the CDR3 is 13 residues.

This clone was observed a single time. The chain links TRBV19 to TRBJ1-2, with D possibly being TRBD1 (5 bases). Germline assignment: CDR1 LNHDA and CDR2 SQIVND (reference sequence). CDR3 size: 13 residues. Trimming removed 2 bases at V and 2 bases at J, with 6 bases between. In DNA form, the CDR3 reads TGTGCCAGTAGTATAAAGGGGAACTATGGCTACACCTTC. This encodes CASSIKGNYGYTF.

V is TRBV25-1 and J is TRBJ2-1, with 11 bases fitting TRBD2. Per the germline V gene, CDR1 is MGHDK and CDR2 is SYGVNS. V gave up 4 bases and J gave up 8 bases; unmatched junction bases: 7. CDR3 size: 15 residues. The CDR3 protein is CASSATSGIRDEQFF. DNA of the CDR3: TGTGCCAGCAGTGCGACTAGCGGGATTCGGGATGAGCAGTTCTTC.

This chain links TRBV27 with TRBJ2-1; 10 nucleotides align to TRBD2. Trimming cost V 6 bases and J 2 bases; bases outside gene matches: 10. The germline V gene encodes CDR1 MNHEY and CDR2 SMNVEV (reference sequence). This CDR3 has 17 residues. CDR3 DNA: TGTGCCAGCAGCATCCGGGTACTAGCGGGAACCTACAATGAGCAGTTCTTC. It codes for CASSIRVLAGTYNEQFF.

The chain recombines TRBV15 with TRBJ2-1, with D tentatively TRBD2 (6 bases). The CDR3 extends over 14 amino acids. The V end was cut by 0 bases, the J end by 9 bases, with 12 bases between. The germline CDR1 and CDR2 sequences are LNHNV and YYDKDF (reference sequence). CDR3 DNA sequence: TGTGCCACCAGCAGAGATAGGAGGGCCGGTGAGCAGTTCTTC. This encodes CATSRDRRAGEQFF. Combining the CDR3 with reference TRBV15 and TRBJ2-1 gives the whole variable domain DAMVIQNPRYQVTQFGKPVTLSCSQTLNHNVMYWYQQKSSQAPKLLFHYYDKDFNNEADTPDNFQSRRPNTSFCFLDIRSPGLGDTAMYLCATSRDRRAGEQFFGPGTRLTVL.